The source of this T cell receptor (beta chain) is a study of CD8+CD57+ T cells in acquired aplastic anemia. Study-wide background: Average DNA yield from sorted CD4+ and CD8+ cells was approximately 3 ug. Where healthy donors were concerned, CD4+ cells averaged roughly 11 million reads.

The CDR3 contains 14 residues. The germline V gene encodes CDR1 MNHNY and CDR2 SVGAGI (reference sequence). V was trimmed by 6 bases and J by 0 bases, leaving 8 bases between them. Study-wide results and limits: Patients versus controls showed no significant CD8+ Simpson's diversity difference. Overlap between patients and controls comprised just under 30 CD8+ CDR3 sequences.

This clonotype was counted many times. Its antigen is undetermined. It was genomic DNA that served as the template for profiling TCR beta VDJ and CDR3. TCRdb analysed the reads with MiXCR anew, one entry per CDR3 protein. The table lists about 190,000 distinct CDR3 sequences, 54% of them singletons, with more than 15% in the top ten. The chain links TRBV6-6 to TRBJ2-2; D is uncertain. This TCR was recovered from a human donor in good health, serving as a control. The sample comprised sorted CD4+, CD8+, or CD8+CD57+ T cells (not recorded which) from PBMCs. DNA of the CDR3: TGTGCCAGCAGACCCAAGACGAACACCGGGGAGCTGTTTTTT. The encoded protein is CASRPKTNTGELFF.